This T cell receptor beta chain was sequenced during a study of T-cell reconstitution after alpha-beta-depleted transplantation in children. Broader study findings: Several hundred expanded graft clones reportedly supplied alpha-beta T cells about two months after transplant. It was newly produced T cells that mostly accounted for T-cell counts and diversity one year after transplant.

With 1 base removed from V and 2 bases from J, the gap between germline ends came to 15 bases. From germline, CDR1 is SQVTM and CDR2 ANQGSEA. This CDR3 comprises 15 residues. Researchers prepared the TCRbeta library using unique molecular identifiers, the study reports. TCRdb itself ran the PCR reads through MiXCR, one entry per CDR3 protein. Among almost 250,000 distinct CDR3 sequences, over 20% were seen once, and the ten largest hold about 2.6%. This clonotype was observed a few times. Its matching antigen is unknown. This TCR derives from a girl aged 2-10 years with Fanconi anemia, due to receive a stem cell transplant. V gene TRBV29-1 combines with J gene TRBJ2-7; D is unresolved. The input for sequencing was PBMCs, taken before TCRalphabeta/CD19-depleted stem cell transplant. The CDR3 region is CSVEVGPLGPYEQYF. CDR3 DNA: TGCAGCGTTGAAGTGGGCCCGCTTGGACCCTACGAGCAGTACTTC.